What follows are 12 T cell receptor beta chains derived from one specimen sequenced in a study of blood T cells in healthy people across ages. Then a second PCR, running roughly 7 to 11 cycles, was carried out with a sample-barcoded 5' primer and a J-beta primer mix. MiXCR, applied by TCRdb to the 5' RACE reads, yields one record per CDR3 protein. In the table there are approximately 900,000 distinct CDR3 sequences, 25% to 30% of which are singletons. The same specimen was also included in a second study, on T cells of mothers and their children.

The material sequenced was blood. These receptors came from a woman in her thirties or forties in good health.

Only a few counts were recorded for this clonotype. Its ends do not fully match the called genes, so a read error is possible. The rearrangement uses TRBV5-1 and TRBJ2-1; perhaps D is TRBD1 or TRBD2 (6 bases each). Germline V CDR1 and CDR2: SGHRS, YFSETQ. The CDR3 is made up of 12 amino acids. CDR3 nucleotides: TGCGCCAGCAGCGCCGGGGGCGCCGAGCGGTTCTTC. Amino acids: CASSAGGAERFF. Together with reference TRBV5-1 and TRBJ2-1, the CDR3 gives the full variable domain: KAGVTQTPRYLIKTRGQQVTLSCSPISGHRSVSWYQQTPGQGLQFLFEYFSETQRNKGNFPGRFSGRQFSNSRSEMNVSTLELGDSALYLCASSAGGAERFFGPGTRLTVL.

The V call is TRBV5-1, the J call TRBJ2-1; D is perhaps TRBD1 (5 bases). Per the germline V gene, CDR1 is SGHRS and CDR2 is YFSETQ. The CDR3 is 15 amino acids. V lost 4 bases, J lost 2 bases, and 13 bases lay in between. The CDR3 DNA reads as TGCGCCAGCAGCATAGTGCAGGGAACCTACAATGAGCAGTTCTTC. Encoded protein: CASSIVQGTYNEQFF.

This clonotype came up many times. The rearrangement joins TRBV9 to TRBJ2-1, with TRBD1 as a possible D gene (6 bases). The ends were cut back, 0 bases at V and 7 bases at J, with 20 bases in the middle. The length of the CDR3 is 17 residues. CDR1 is SGDLS, CDR2 YYNGEE, per germline. This chain's CDR3 is CASSVEIPGAFYNEQFF. The CDR3 DNA is TGTGCCAGCAGCGTAGAAATCCCAGGGGCTTTCTATAATGAGCAGTTCTTC.

The gene calls are TRBV29-1 and TRBJ2-1; TRBD1 matches 7 bases. V was clipped by 1 base and J by 0 bases; unmatched bases: 6. From germline, CDR1 is SQVTM and CDR2 ANQGSEA. The CDR3 has 16 residues. The CDR3 loop reads CSVEGKQGSSYNEQFF. The CDR3 bases are TGCAGCGTTGAAGGCAAACAGGGGAGCTCCTACAATGAGCAGTTCTTC.

CDR3 region: CASSLRARTSGYNEQFF. CDR3 DNA: TGTGCCAGCAGCCTTAGGGCCCGGACTAGCGGCTACAATGAGCAGTTCTTC. The genes are TRBV7-8 and TRBJ2-1; 10 bases are shared with TRBD2. The germline V gene encodes CDR1 SGHVS and CDR2 FQNEAQ. Germline trimming cut 5 bases from V and 3 bases from J; bases unmatched to any gene: 10. The CDR3 length is 17 residues.

This clonotype was observed a few times. The chain links TRBV5-1 to TRBJ1-4; unclear D gene. Trimming took 1 base from V and 3 from J, leaving 10 bases between them. This CDR3 has 15 residues. The germline CDR1 and CDR2 sequences are SGHRS and YFSETQ. The CDR3 sequence is CASSLSSGANEKLFF. The CDR3 nucleotides are TGCGCCAGCAGCTTGTCTTCAGGAGCTAATGAAAAACTGTTTTTT.

This clonotype was recorded many times. This rearrangement joins TRBV12-3 or TRBV12-4 to TRBJ2-3; TRBD2 matches 7 bases. V trimming: 6 bases; J trimming: 8 bases; junction bases outside the gene matches: 5. The CDR3 has 12 residues. CDR3 loop: CASSPGGGTQYF. The CDR3 nucleotides read TGTGCCAGCAGCCCCGGCGGGGGTACGCAGTATTTT.

Ten or more counts support this clonotype. Possible read error: a much larger clone is one base away. This chain joins TRBV9 and TRBJ2-1; D not certain. The last part of the DNA fits TRBJ2-7 better; the J call may be wrong. The CDR3 has 15 residues. The germline V gene has CDR1 SGDLS and CDR2 YYNGEE. CDR3 coding DNA: TGTGCCAGCAGCGTAGAGGGATCGTCCTACAATGAGCAGTACTTC. It yields the protein CASSVEGSSYNEQYF.

The chain couples TRBV7-2 to TRBJ2-7; D may be TRBD1 or TRBD2 (7 bases each). Germline CDR1 reads SGHTA; CDR2 reads FQGNSA. The CDR3 totals 15 residues. The V gene lost 6 bases and the J gene lost 2 bases, with 17 bases spanning the gap. CDR3 nucleotides: TGTGCCAGCAGATACGGCAGGGGGGGGGCCTACGAGCAGTACTTC. Translating gives CASRYGRGGAYEQYF.

V usage is TRBV20-1 and J usage is TRBJ1-3, with unresolved D. V lost 6 bases and J lost 0, with 15 bases in between. Germline-derived CDR1 and CDR2 are DFQATT and SNEGSKA (reference sequence). The CDR3 covers 15 residues. The CDR3, as DNA: TGCAGTGCCGCACCCCAGCAGAACTCTGGAAACACCATATATTTT. Amino acids: CSAAPQQNSGNTIYF.

This clonotype was detected only a few times. This chain links TRBV28 with TRBJ2-7, with D unresolved. The CDR3 loop spans 11 amino acids. Germline V gene sequence: CDR1 MDHEN, CDR2 SYDVKM. The V and J ends lost 10 bases and 0 bases respectively, with 7 bases between them. In DNA form, the CDR3 reads TGTGCCACCTGGGGCTCCTACGAGCAGTACTTC. This codes for CATWGSYEQYF.

Points on this clonotype: This may be a read error: a much more frequent sequence differs by one nucleotide. The chain joins TRBV2 to TRBJ2-7; D possibly matches TRBD1 or TRBD2 (5 bases each). The germline V gene has CDR1 SNHLY and CDR2 FYNNEI. V was cut by 3 bases and J by 2 bases, with 11 bases left in between. The CDR3 is made up of 14 amino acids. CDR3 protein: CASSDMGVPYEQYF. The CDR3, as DNA: TGTGCCAGCAGTGATATGGGGGTACCCTACGAGCAGTACTTC.